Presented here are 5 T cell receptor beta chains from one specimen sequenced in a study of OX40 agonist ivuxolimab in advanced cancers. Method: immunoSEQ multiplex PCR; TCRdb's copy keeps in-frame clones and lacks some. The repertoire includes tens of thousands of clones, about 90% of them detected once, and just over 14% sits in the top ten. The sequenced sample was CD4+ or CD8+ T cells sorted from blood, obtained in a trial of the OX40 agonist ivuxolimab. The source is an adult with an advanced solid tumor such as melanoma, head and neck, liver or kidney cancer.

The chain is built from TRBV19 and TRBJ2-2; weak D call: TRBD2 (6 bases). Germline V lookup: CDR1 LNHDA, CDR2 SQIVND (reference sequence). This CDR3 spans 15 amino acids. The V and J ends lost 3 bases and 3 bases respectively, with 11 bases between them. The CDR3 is CASSIGGSYTGELFF. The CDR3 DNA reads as TGTGCCAGTAGTATTGGAGGGAGTTACACCGGGGAGCTGTTTTTT.

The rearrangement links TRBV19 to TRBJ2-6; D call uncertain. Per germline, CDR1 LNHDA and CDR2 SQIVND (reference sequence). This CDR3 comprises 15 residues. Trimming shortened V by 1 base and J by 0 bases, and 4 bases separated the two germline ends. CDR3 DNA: TGTGCCAGTAGTATAGGGATCTCTGGGGCCAACGTCCTGACTTTC. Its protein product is CASSIGISGANVLTF. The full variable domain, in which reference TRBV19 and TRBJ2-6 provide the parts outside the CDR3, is DGGITQSPKYLFRKEGQNVTLSCEQNLNHDAMYWYRQDPGQGLRLIYYSQIVNDFQKGDIAEGYSVSREKKESFPLTVTSAQKNPTAFYLCASSIGISGANVLTFGAGSRLTVL.

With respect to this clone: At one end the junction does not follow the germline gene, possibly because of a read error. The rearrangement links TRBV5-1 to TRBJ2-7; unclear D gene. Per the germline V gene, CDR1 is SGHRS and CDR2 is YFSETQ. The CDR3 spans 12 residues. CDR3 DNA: TGTGCCAGCAGCTTGAGAGGTTACGAGCAGTACTTC. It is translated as CASSLRGYEQYF.

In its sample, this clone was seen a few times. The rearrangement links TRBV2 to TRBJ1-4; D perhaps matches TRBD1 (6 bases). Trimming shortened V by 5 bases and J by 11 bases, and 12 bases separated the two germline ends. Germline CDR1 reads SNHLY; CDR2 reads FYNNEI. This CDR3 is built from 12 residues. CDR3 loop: CASSQQGIKLFF. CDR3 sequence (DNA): TGTGCCAGCAGTCAACAGGGAATTAAACTGTTTTTT.

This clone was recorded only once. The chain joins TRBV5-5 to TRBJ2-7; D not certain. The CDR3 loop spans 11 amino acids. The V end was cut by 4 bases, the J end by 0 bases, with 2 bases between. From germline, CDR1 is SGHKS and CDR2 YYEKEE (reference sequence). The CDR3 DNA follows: TGTGCCAGCAGCGACTCCTACGAGCAGTACTTC. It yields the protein CASSDSYEQYF.